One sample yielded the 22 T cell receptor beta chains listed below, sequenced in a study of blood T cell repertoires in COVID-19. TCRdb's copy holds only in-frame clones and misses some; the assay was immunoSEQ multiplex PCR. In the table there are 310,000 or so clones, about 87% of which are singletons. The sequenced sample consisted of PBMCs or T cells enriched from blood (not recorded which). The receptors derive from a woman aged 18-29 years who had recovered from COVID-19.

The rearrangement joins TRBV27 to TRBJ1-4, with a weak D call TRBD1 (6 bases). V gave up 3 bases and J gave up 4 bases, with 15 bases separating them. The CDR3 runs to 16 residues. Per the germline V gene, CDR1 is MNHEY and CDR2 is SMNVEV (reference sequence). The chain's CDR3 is CASSFHHQGSNEKLFF. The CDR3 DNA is TGTGCCAGCAGTTTCCACCATCAGGGGAGTAATGAAAAACTGTTTTTT. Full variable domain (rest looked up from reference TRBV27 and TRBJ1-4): EAQVTQNPRYLITVTGKKLTVTCSQNMNHEYMSWYRQDPGLGLRQIYYSMNVEVTDKGDVPEGYKVSRKEKRNFPLILESPSPNQTSLYFCASSFHHQGSNEKLFFGSGTQLSVL.

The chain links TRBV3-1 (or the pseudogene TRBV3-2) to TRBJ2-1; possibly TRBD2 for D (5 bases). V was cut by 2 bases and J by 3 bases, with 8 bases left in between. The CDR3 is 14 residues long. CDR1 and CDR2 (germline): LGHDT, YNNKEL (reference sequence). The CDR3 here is CASSQSLGYNEQFF. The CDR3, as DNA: TGTGCCAGCAGCCAATCACTAGGCTACAATGAGCAGTTCTTC.

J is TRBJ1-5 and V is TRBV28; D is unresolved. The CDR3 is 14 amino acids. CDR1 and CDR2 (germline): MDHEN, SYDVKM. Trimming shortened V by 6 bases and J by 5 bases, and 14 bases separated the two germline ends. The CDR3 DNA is TGTGCCAGCAGCCTACCGATCGGGGATCAGCCCCAGCATTTT. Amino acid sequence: CASSLPIGDQPQHF.

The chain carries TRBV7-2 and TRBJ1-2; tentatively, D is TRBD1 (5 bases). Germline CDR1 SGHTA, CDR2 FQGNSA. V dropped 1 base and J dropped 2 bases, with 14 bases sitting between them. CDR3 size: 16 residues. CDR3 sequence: CASSLDRFRQNYGYTF. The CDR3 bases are TGTGCCAGCAGCTTAGACAGGTTCAGGCAGAACTATGGCTACACCTTC.

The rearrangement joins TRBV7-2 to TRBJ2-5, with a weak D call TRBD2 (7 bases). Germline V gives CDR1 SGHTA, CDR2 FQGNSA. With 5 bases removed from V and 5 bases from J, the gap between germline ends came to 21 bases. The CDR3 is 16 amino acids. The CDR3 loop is CASSLPAGGGGETQYF. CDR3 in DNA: TGTGCCAGCAGCCTACCGGCTGGGGGGGGCGGGGAGACCCAGTACTTC. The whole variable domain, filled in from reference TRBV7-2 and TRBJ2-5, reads GAGVSQSPSNKVTEKGKDVELRCDPISGHTALYWYRQSLGQGLEFLIYFQGNSAPDKSGLPSDRFSAERTGGSVSTLTIQRTQQEDSAVYLCASSLPAGGGGETQYFGPGTRLLVL.

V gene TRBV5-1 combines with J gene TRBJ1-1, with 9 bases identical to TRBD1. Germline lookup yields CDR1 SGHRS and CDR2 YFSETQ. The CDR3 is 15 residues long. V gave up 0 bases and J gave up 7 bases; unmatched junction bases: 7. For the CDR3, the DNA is TGCGCCAGCAGCTTGGCGGACAGGGGATATAGTGAAGCTTTCTTT. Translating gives CASSLADRGYSEAFF.

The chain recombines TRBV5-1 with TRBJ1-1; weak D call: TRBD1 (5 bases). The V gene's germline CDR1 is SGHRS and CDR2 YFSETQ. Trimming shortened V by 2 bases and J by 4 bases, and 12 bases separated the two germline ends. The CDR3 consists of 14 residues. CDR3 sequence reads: CASSFQGGSTEAFF. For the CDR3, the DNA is TGCGCCAGCAGCTTTCAGGGAGGTAGCACTGAAGCTTTCTTT. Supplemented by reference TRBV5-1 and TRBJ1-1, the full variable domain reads KAGVTQTPRYLIKTRGQQVTLSCSPISGHRSVSWYQQTPGQGLQFLFEYFSETQRNKGNFPGRFSGRQFSNSRSEMNVSTLELGDSALYLCASSFQGGSTEAFFGQGTRLTVV.

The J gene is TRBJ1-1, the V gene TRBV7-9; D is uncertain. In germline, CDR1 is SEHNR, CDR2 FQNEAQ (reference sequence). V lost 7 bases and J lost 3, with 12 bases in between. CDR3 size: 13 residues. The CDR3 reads CASTPLGDTEAFF. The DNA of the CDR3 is TGTGCCAGCACCCCCTTGGGAGACACTGAAGCTTTCTTT.

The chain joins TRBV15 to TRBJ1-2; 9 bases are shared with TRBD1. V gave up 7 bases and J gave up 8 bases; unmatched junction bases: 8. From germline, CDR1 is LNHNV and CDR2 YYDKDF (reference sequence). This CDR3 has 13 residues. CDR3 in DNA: TGTGCCACCACCAGGGACAGGGTGGGGGGCTACACCTTC. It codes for CATTRDRVGGYTF.

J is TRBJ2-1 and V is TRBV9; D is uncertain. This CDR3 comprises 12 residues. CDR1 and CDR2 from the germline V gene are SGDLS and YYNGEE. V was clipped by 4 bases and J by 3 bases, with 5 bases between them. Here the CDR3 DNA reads TGTGCCAGCAGCCCTAACTACAATGAGCAGTTCTTC. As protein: CASSPNYNEQFF.

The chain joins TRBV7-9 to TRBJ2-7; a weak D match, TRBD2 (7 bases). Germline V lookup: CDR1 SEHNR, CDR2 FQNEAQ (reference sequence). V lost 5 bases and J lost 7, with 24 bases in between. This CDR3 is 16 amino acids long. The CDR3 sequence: CASSPGGGRLVREQYF. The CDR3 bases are TGTGCCAGCAGCCCTGGGGGGGGCCGCTTAGTAAGGGAGCAGTACTTC.

This CDR3 reads CASSFGQGHEQYF. The DNA for the CDR3 is TGTGCCAGCAGCTTCGGACAGGGCCACGAGCAGTACTTC. This chain joins TRBV5-6 and TRBJ2-7, with 8 bases lining up with TRBD1. Germline V lookup: CDR1 SGHDT, CDR2 YYEEEE. The trim removed 2 bases at V and 5 bases at J, leaving 3 bases unmatched. CDR3 length equals 13 residues.

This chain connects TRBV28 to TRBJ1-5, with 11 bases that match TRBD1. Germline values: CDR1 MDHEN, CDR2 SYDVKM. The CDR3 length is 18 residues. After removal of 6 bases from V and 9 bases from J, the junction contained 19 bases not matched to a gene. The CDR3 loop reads CASRPSGTGGFLGGPQHF. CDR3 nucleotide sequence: TGTGCCAGCAGGCCCTCCGGGACAGGGGGGTTCCTAGGAGGGCCCCAGCATTTT.

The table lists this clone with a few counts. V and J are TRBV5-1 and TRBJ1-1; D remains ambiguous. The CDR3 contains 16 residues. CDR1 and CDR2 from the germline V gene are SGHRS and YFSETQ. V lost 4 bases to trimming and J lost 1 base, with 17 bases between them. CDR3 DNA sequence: TGCGCCAGCAGCCCCTACTATGAGGGATCGAACACTGAAGCTTTCTTT. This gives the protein CASSPYYEGSNTEAFF.

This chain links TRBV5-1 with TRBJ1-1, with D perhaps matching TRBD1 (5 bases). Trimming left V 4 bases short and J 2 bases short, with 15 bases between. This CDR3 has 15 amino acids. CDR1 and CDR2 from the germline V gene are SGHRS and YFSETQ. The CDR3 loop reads CASSPTGQSNTEAFF. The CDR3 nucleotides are TGCGCCAGCAGCCCAACCGGACAAAGTAACACTGAAGCTTTCTTT.

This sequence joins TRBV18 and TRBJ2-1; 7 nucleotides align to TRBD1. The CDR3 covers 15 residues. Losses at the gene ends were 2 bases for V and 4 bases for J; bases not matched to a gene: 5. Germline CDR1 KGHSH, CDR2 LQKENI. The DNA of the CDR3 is TGTGCCAGCTCACCATGGACAGGCCGTTACAATGAGCAGTTCTTC. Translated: CASSPWTGRYNEQFF.

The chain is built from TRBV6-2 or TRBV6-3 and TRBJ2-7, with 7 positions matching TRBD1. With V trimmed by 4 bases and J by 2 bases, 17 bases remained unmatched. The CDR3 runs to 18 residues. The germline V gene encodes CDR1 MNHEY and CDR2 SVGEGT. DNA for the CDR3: TGTGCCAGCAGTTCCCTCCGGGGAGACAGGGCCAAGCCCTACGAGCAGTACTTC. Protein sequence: CASSSLRGDRAKPYEQYF.

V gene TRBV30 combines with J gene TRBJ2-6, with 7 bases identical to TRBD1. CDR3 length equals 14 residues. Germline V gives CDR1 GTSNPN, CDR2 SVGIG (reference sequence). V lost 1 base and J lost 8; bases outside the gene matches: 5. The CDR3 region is CAWSGRQGTNVLTF. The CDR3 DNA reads TGTGCCTGGAGTGGACGACAGGGAACCAACGTCCTGACTTTC. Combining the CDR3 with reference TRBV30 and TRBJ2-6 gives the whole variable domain SQTIHQWPATLVQPVGSPLSLECTVEGTSNPNLYWYRQAAGRGLQLLFYSVGIGQISSEVPQNLSASRPQDRQFILSSKKLLLSDSGFYLCAWSGRQGTNVLTFGAGSRLTVL.

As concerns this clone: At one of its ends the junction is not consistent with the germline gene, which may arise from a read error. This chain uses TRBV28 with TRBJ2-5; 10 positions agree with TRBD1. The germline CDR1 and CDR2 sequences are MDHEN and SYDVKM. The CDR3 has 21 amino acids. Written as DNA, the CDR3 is TGTGCCAGCAGATTATCTTCCGGGCCCCCATGGAGGGACAGGGGAGGGGAGACCCAGTACTTC. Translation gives CASRLSSGPPWRDRGGETQYF. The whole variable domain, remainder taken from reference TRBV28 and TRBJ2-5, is DVKVTQSSRYLVKRTGEKVFLECVQDMDHENMFWYRQDPGLGLRLIYFSYDVKMKEKGDIPEGYSVSREKKERFSLILESASTNQTSMYLCASRLSSGPPWRDRGGETQYFGPGTRLLVL.

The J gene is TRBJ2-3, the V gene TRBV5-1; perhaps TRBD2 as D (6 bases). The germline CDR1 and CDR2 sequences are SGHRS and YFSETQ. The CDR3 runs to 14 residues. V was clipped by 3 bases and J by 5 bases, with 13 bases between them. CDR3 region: CASSWAEGGDTQYF. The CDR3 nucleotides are TGCGCCAGCAGCTGGGCTGAGGGAGGAGATACGCAGTATTTT.

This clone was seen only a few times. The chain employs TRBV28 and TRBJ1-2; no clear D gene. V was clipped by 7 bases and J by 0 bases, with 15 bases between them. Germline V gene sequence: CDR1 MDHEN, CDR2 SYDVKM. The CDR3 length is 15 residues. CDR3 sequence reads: CASKFASESNYGYTF. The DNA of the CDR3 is TGTGCCAGCAAGTTCGCCTCAGAATCTAACTATGGCTACACCTTC.

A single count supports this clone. The DNA for the CDR3 is TGTGCCAGCAGCACTACGATCGTTTCAGATACGCAGTATTTT. Protein: CASSTTIVSDTQYF. This chain connects TRBV7-9 to TRBJ2-3, with D hard to call. V dropped 5 bases and J dropped 4 bases, with 13 bases sitting between them. Germline V gene sequence: CDR1 SEHNR, CDR2 FQNEAQ (reference sequence). CDR3 size: 14 residues. The full variable domain, rest sourced from reference TRBV7-9 and TRBJ2-3, is DTGVSQNPRHKITKRGQNVTFRCDPISEHNRLYWYRQTLGQGPEFLTYFQNEAQLEKSRLLSDRFSAERPKGSFSTLEIQRTEQGDSAMYLCASSTTIVSDTQYFGPGTRLTVL.